This T cell receptor beta chain was identified during a study of T cell repertoires and leukemia-associated antigens. TCRdb passed the 5' RACE reads through MiXCR, listing each CDR3 protein once. The data show 7,500 to 10,000 distinct CDR3 sequences, about 40% seen once. As concerns this clonotype: Antigen unknown.

Germline V lookup: CDR1 KGHSH, CDR2 LQKENI. Trimming took off 6 bases at V and 10 bases at J, with 19 bases between the two ends. The CDR3 loop spans 13 amino acids. The study's findings and limits: No significant group difference appeared in Vbeta, Jbeta or VDJ counts. No direct test of specificity or function was done for expanded clones.

The TCR was taken from a female donor in good health. Sample: CD3+ T cells sorted from blood and cultured. This sequence joins TRBV18 and TRBJ2-7; no definite D call. CDR3 protein: CASSPELSPLQYF. Written as DNA, the CDR3 is TGTGCCAGCTCGCCCGAACTTAGCCCTCTACAGTACTTC. The variable domain in full, with the rest retrieved from reference TRBV18 and TRBJ2-7, is NAGVMQNPRHLVRRRGQEARLRCSPMKGHSHVYWYRQLPEEGLKFMVYLQKENIIDESGMPKERFSAEFPKEGPSILRIQQVVRGDSAAYFCASSPELSPLQYFGPGTRLTVT.